A single sample is the source of the 24 T cell receptor beta chains below, sequenced in a study of T cells expressing NK-cell markers (dated by TCRdb to the early 2020s). Libraries were prepared through 5' RACE. The instrument was an Illumina HiSeq 2000. TCRdb reprocessed the reads into one record per CDR3 protein sequence, lacking DNA. The table for this sample records some 390,000 distinct CDR3 sequences. Approximately 12% of the sample is held by the ten biggest clonotypes. The sequenced material came from blood T cells: a sorted CD56 or NKG2C T cell subset, CD4+ or CD8+ T cells, or bulk PBMC T cells (not recorded which). Receptor source: a woman between 45 and 65 years old in good health. Donor details come from another sample of the same person, matched by shared clones.

This chain links TRBV5-1 with TRBJ2-1; there is no DNA to check the TCRdb D call of TRBD2. This CDR3 is built from 13 residues. Germline CDR1 is SGHRS and CDR2 is YFSETQ. The CDR3 here is CASRGLATNEQFF.

The chain uses TRBV5-1 and TRBJ2-1; TCRdb selects TRBD1, and the lack of DNA leaves this call unchecked. This CDR3 has 15 residues. CDR1 and CDR2 (germline): SGHRS, YFSETQ. CDR3 residues: CATHTGDGRKNEQFF.

The chain is built from TRBV20-1 and TRBJ2-5; without DNA, the TCRdb call of TRBD1 cannot be checked. The CDR3 contains 14 residues. CDR1 and CDR2 (germline): DFQATT, SNEGSKA (reference sequence). CDR3 sequence: CSATPPGVQETQYF.

V and J are TRBV7-7 and TRBJ2-5. CDR3 length: 14 residues. Germline V gene sequence: CDR1 SSHAT, CDR2 FNYEAQ (reference sequence). The CDR3 loop is CASSSRSGSETQYF.

This chain connects TRBV11-3 to TRBJ2-2; checking the TCRdb D call of TRBD1 is not possible without DNA. The germline V gene has CDR1 SGHNT and CDR2 YENEEA. CDR3 length: 14 residues. The CDR3 here is CASINRGRTGELFF.

This rearrangement joins TRBV4-1 to TRBJ2-3; TCRdb names TRBD1, which stays unverified in the absence of DNA. Germline loops: CDR1 MGHRA, CDR2 YSYEKL. The CDR3 loop spans 16 amino acids. The CDR3 is CASSQAGTVYTDTQYF.

The chain links TRBV5-1 to TRBJ2-1; TCRdb picks TRBD2, but there is no DNA to check that call. The CDR3 totals 14 residues. Germline V CDR1 and CDR2: SGHRS, YFSETQ. CDR3 protein: CASSLVLAGAEQFF.

The J gene is TRBJ2-3, the V gene TRBV10-3; with no DNA, the TCRdb D assignment of TRBD2 cannot be verified. The CDR3 length is 16 residues. Germline lookup yields CDR1 ENHRY and CDR2 SYGVKD. CDR3 loop: CAISFQLAGVKDTQYF.

The rearrangement links TRBV5-1 to TRBJ2-2; TCRdb reports TRBD2, a call that lacks DNA to check it against. This CDR3 has 17 amino acids. Germline assignment: CDR1 SGHRS and CDR2 YFSETQ. This CDR3 is CASRASGQKKNTGELFF.

The chain recombines TRBV14 with TRBJ2-5; TCRdb picks TRBD2, but there is no DNA to check that call. CDR1 is SGHDN and CDR2 is FVKESK in the germline V gene. There are 18 residues in the CDR3. CDR3 in amino acids: CASSQGWGLAGIQETQYF.

This rearrangement joins TRBV11-2 to TRBJ2-3; TCRdb indicates TRBD1, and absent DNA this call remains unverified. The V gene's germline CDR1 is SGHAT and CDR2 FQNNGV. CDR3 length equals 16 residues. CDR3 residues: CASSSGTGLSTDTQYF.

J is TRBJ2-7 and V is TRBV6-1; TCRdb's assignment of TRBD2 cannot be checked, as there is no DNA. The CDR3 length is 12 residues. The V gene's germline CDR1 is MNHNS and CDR2 SASEGT. The CDR3 loop is CASTETNYEQYF.

The rearrangement uses TRBV20-1 and TRBJ2-3; TCRdb's D call of TRBD2 is untestable without DNA. The CDR3 is made up of 15 amino acids. CDR1 and CDR2 from the germline V gene are DFQATT and SNEGSKA (reference sequence). CDR3 loop: CSASSLAGGSDTQYF.

The gene calls are TRBV12-3 or TRBV12-4 and TRBJ2-2; the TCRdb call, TRBD2, lacks DNA for checking. CDR3 size: 22 residues. CDR3 loop: CASSLAPTWELAEPMNTGELFF.

This chain uses TRBV20-1 with TRBJ2-5. The germline V gene encodes CDR1 DFQATT and CDR2 SNEGSKA (reference sequence). The CDR3 totals 14 residues. The CDR3 here is CSVIDLIDQETQYF.

The CDR3 protein is CASSFGRLTTDTQYF. J is TRBJ2-3 and V is TRBV7-3. Germline lookup yields CDR1 SGHTA and CDR2 FQGTGA. The CDR3 contains 15 residues.

The chain recombines TRBV12-3 or TRBV12-4 with TRBJ1-1. This CDR3 contains 11 residues. CDR3 loop: CASSFGVGAFF.

The chain has TRBV11-2 and TRBJ2-7; the D gene TCRdb calls, TRBD1, cannot be checked with no DNA. This CDR3 has 15 amino acids. Germline V gene sequence: CDR1 SGHAT, CDR2 FQNNGV. CDR3 protein: CASSPGTEFTYEQYF.

The chain couples TRBV4-1 to TRBJ2-5; the D call of TRBD1 rests on TCRdb alone, since no DNA is present to check it. This CDR3 is built from 13 residues. CDR1 MGHRA and CDR2 YSYEKL come from the germline V gene. Here the CDR3 reads CASSQLPGGNQYF.

V and J are TRBV10-3 and TRBJ1-1; TCRdb's D call of TRBD1 is untestable without DNA. The CDR3 sequence is 11 residues long. CDR1 ENHRY and CDR2 SYGVKD come from the germline V gene. The CDR3 sequence: CATRQDTEAFF.

The V and J genes are TRBV4-1 and TRBJ2-5; with no DNA, the TCRdb D assignment of TRBD2 cannot be verified. Germline CDR1 and CDR2: MGHRA and YSYEKL. The CDR3 spans 17 residues. CDR3 loop: CASSQDEAGAGRETQYF.

The chain uses TRBV24-1 and TRBJ2-3; TCRdb lists TRBD2, though no DNA is available to test this call. CDR1 KGHDR and CDR2 SFDVKD come from the germline V gene. This CDR3 comprises 13 residues. The CDR3 loop reads CATSVGAPDTQYF.

The V and J genes are TRBV4-1 and TRBJ2-2; TCRdb returns TRBD1, unconfirmable since there is no DNA. Per the germline V gene, CDR1 is MGHRA and CDR2 is YSYEKL. CDR3 length: 16 amino acids. CDR3 amino acids: CASSQGGRGYTGELFF.

The chain carries TRBV6-1 and TRBJ2-4; TCRdb picks TRBD1, but there is no DNA to check that call. Germline assignment: CDR1 MNHNS and CDR2 SASEGT. The CDR3 covers 16 residues. CDR3 in amino acids: CASIKTEGAAKNIQYF.